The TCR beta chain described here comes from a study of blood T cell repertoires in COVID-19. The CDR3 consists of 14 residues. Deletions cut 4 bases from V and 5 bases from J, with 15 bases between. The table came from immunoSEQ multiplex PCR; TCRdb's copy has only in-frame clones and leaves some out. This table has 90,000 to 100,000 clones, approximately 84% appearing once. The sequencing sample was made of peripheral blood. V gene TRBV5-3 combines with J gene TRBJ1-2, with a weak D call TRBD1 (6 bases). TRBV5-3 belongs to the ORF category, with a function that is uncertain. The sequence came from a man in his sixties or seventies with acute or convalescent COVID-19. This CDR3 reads CARSRDTLWYGYTF. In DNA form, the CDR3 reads TGTGCCAGAAGCCGGGACACTTTGTGGTATGGCTACACCTTC.